This TCR beta chain was identified during a study of Graves' ophthalmopathy and Graves' hyperthyroidism. Concerning this clonotype: The antigen remains undetermined. An end of the junction differs from the germline gene, which may be a read error.

Germline lookup yields CDR1 SEHNR and CDR2 FQNEAQ (reference sequence). The CDR3 is 14 residues long. RNA served as the template for amplifying TCR beta CDR3 regions. Following a first-round RT-PCR that used HTBI primers, a second-round multiplex PCR was carried out. Using its own MiXCR run on the multiplex PCR reads, TCRdb lists one record per CDR3 protein. The profile shows 560,000 or so distinct CDR3 sequences, about 40% of them singletons. Study conclusions and caveats: Stable hyperthyroidism and ophthalmopathy were told apart by a 13-signature model, which achieved about 88% sensitivity and 81.08% specificity.

The chain employs TRBV7-9 and TRBJ2-7; 7 bases are shared with TRBD1. This TCR was recovered from an adult man with Graves' hyperthyroidism. The source material was peripheral blood or thyroid tissue (not recorded which). The CDR3 DNA reads TGTGCCAGCTCACCTCGCCAGGGGGTCTACGAGCAGTGCTTC. Amino acid sequence: CASSPRQGVYEQCF. Full variable domain (rest looked up from reference TRBV7-9 and TRBJ2-7): DTGVSQNPRHKITKRGQNVTFRCDPISEHNRLYWYRQTLGQGPEFLTYFQNEAQLEKSRLLSDRFSAERPKGSFSTLEIQRTEQGDSAMYLCASSPRQGVYEQCFGPGTRLTVT.